A single sample is the source of the 4 T cell receptor beta chains below, sequenced in a study of T cell responses to AZD1222 COVID-19 vaccine. The assay was immunoSEQ multiplex PCR, and TCRdb's table has in-frame clones only and misses some. The sample lists about 140,000 clones, about 89% occurring once. This specimen was peripheral blood, taken 28 days after the second dose of the MenACWY control vaccine. Receptors originate from an adult who received the MenACWY meningococcal vaccine as a control.

The chain couples TRBV18 to TRBJ1-5; TRBD1 might be the D (6 bases). V lost 2 bases and J lost 6, with 11 bases in between. Per germline, CDR1 KGHSH and CDR2 LQKENI. This CDR3 has 14 amino acids. CDR3 DNA sequence: TGTGCCAGCTCACCAGTGGACAGTATTCAGCCCCAGCATTTT. It codes for CASSPVDSIQPQHF.

The CDR3 spells CASSERQQDYEQYF. The CDR3 bases are TGTGCCAGCAGTGAGCGACAGCAAGACTACGAGCAGTACTTC. This chain connects TRBV2 to TRBJ2-7; weak D call: TRBD1 (5 bases). There are 14 residues in the CDR3. Germline CDR1 reads SNHLY; CDR2 reads FYNNEI. With 3 bases removed from V and 3 bases from J, the gap between germline ends came to 12 bases.

V is TRBV28 and J is TRBJ2-3; 8 nucleotides line up with TRBD2. Germline values: CDR1 MDHEN, CDR2 SYDVKM. The CDR3 loop spans 14 amino acids. With 6 bases clipped from V and 0 bases from J, the junction kept 2 bases outside the gene matches. CDR3 DNA: TGTGCCAGCAGATTAGCGGGAAGCACAGATACGCAGTATTTT. Translated: CASRLAGSTDTQYF. Variable domain in full (rest from reference TRBV28 and TRBJ2-3): DVKVTQSSRYLVKRTGEKVFLECVQDMDHENMFWYRQDPGLGLRLIYFSYDVKMKEKGDIPEGYSVSREKKERFSLILESASTNQTSMYLCASRLAGSTDTQYFGPGTRLTVL.

There are a few counts of this clone. The chain joins TRBV28 to TRBJ1-1; tentatively, D is TRBD1 (5 bases). V dropped 2 bases and J dropped 4 bases, with 11 bases sitting between them. The CDR3 extends over 14 amino acids. CDR1 is MDHEN and CDR2 is SYDVKM in the germline V gene. DNA of the CDR3: TGTGCCAGCAGTTTAAACCTGGGGGGCACTGAAGCTTTCTTT. It codes for CASSLNLGGTEAFF.